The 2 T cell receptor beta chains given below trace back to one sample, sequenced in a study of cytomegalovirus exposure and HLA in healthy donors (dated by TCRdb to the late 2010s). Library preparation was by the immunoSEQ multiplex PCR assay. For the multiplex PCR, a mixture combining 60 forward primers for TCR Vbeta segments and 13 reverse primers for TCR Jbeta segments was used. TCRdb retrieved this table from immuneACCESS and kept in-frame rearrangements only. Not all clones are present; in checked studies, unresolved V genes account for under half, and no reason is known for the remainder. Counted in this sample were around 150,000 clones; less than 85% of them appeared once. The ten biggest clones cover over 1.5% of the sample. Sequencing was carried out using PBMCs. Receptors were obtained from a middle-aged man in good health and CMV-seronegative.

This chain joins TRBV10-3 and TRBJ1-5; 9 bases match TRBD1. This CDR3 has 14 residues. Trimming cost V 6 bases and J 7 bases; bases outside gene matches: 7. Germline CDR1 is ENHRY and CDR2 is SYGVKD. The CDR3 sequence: CAISPGQGRQPQHF. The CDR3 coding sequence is TGTGCCATCAGCCCGGGACAGGGACGACAGCCCCAGCATTTT.

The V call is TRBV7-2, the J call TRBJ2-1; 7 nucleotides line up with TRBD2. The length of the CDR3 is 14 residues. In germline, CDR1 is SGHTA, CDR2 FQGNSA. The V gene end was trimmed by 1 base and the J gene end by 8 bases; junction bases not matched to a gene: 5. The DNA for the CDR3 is TGTGCCAGCAGCTTAGAAGCGGGAAGGGATGAGCAGTTCTTC. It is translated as CASSLEAGRDEQFF.